These T cell receptor beta chains were read from a single sample in a study of regulatory T cells in long-lasting Graves disease. In TCRdb, the multiplex PCR reads were re-called with MiXCR into one record per CDR3 protein. The sample carries 450,000 to 500,000 distinct CDR3 sequences, 15% to 20% recorded once. These data were likewise used in another study, on T cells in Graves' hyperthyroidism and ophthalmopathy.

The sequencing here drew on peripheral blood mononuclear cells (PBMCs), taken at new diagnosis, from a patient treated with antithyroid drugs. These TCRs come from a man aged 35 to 55 with Graves disease. Each CDR3 is given with its conserved first and last residue. A D gene is named only where the DNA matches it firmly. The size field is filled for only some rows; it gives once, few, many or a size class.

cdr3_aa,cdr3_nt,v_call,j_call,clone_size,cdr3_length,d_call
CSANAPGLVHGEQFF,TGCAGTGCTAACGCCCCGGGACTAGTCCATGGTGAGCAGTTCTTC,TRBV20-1,TRBJ2-1,many,15,TRBD2
CASTGGRRETQYF,TGTGCCAGCACCGGGGGGCGCAGGGAGACCCAGTACTTC,TRBV12-3/TRBV12-4,TRBJ2-5,many,13,-
CASSLSRQVHSTDTQYF,TGTGCCAGCAGCTTGAGTCGGCAGGTTCATAGCACAGATACGCAGTATTTT,TRBV5-6,TRBJ2-3,-,17,-
CASSQVISSWGAKNIQYF,TGTGCCAGCAGCCAAGTTATTTCCAGCTGGGGGGCCAAAAACATTCAGTACTTC,TRBV3-1,TRBJ2-4,few,18,-
CASSGVRRSEQYF,TGTGCCAGCAGTGGTGTCAGGAGGTCCGAGCAGTACTTC,TRBV6-1,TRBJ2-7,many,13,-
CASSLYGGLVTSTDTQYF,TGTGCCAGCAGCTTATACGGGGGACTAGTCACTAGCACAGATACGCAGTATTTT,TRBV11-2,TRBJ2-3,many,18,TRBD2
CATSDRSSGRAHEQFF,TGTGCCACCAGTGACCGCTCTAGCGGGAGGGCCCATGAGCAGTTCTTC,TRBV24-1,TRBJ2-1,many,16,TRBD2
CASSPRKGFTEAFF,TGTGCCAGCTCACCCCGGAAGGGTTTCACTGAAGCTTTCTTT,TRBV18,TRBJ1-1,many,14,-
CASSQREMYF,TGTGCCAGCAGCCAGCGGGAGATGTACTTC,TRBV28,TRBJ2-7,-,10,TRBD2
CSERTGDHGYTF,TGCAGCGAGAGGACAGGGGACCATGGCTACACCTTC,TRBV29-1,TRBJ1-2,few,12,TRBD1
CASTPWGGGEQFF,TGTGCCAGCACCCCTTGGGGGGGAGGTGAGCAGTTCTTC,TRBV7-2,TRBJ2-1,many,13,TRBD2
CASSSRLAGGPYNEQFF,TGTGCCAGCAGTTCCCGACTAGCGGGAGGACCTTACAATGAGCAGTTCTTC,TRBV27,TRBJ2-1,many,17,TRBD2
CASRPLRDRAYEQYF,TGTGCCAGCAGACCTCTCCGGGACAGAGCCTACGAGCAGTACTTC,TRBV6-1,TRBJ2-7,few,15,TRBD1
CASSNGLETQYF,TGTGCCAGCAGTAATGGCTTGGAGACCCAGTACTTC,TRBV11-2,TRBJ2-5,many,12,-
CASSLVTPGLGETQYF,TGTGCCAGCAGTTTGGTCACACCGGGGCTTGGAGAGACCCAGTACTTC,TRBV5-8,TRBJ2-5,many,16,-
CASSLVIAGHHTGRNEQFF,TGTGCCAGCAGCTTAGTAATAGCGGGACACCACACGGGGAGGAATGAGCAGTTCTTC,TRBV7-9,TRBJ2-1,many,19,TRBD2
CSARYPGSYEQYF,TGCAGTGCTAGGTATCCCGGGAGCTACGAGCAGTACTTC,TRBV20-1,TRBJ2-7,many,13,-
CASSIERGYNEQFF,TGTGCCAGTAGTATCGAGCGGGGGTACAATGAGCAGTTCTTC,TRBV19,TRBJ2-1,few,14,TRBD2
CASSVAGTVETDTQYF,TGTGCCAGCAGTGTCGCCGGGACAGTCGAGACAGATACGCAGTATTTT,TRBV6-1,TRBJ2-3,many,16,TRBD1
CASEDSYGYTF,TGTGCCAGCGAGGACAGCTATGGCTACACCTTC,TRBV6-1,TRBJ1-2,-,11,-
CASSFGGSGNSYNEQFF,TGTGCCAGCAGTTTTGGGGGTAGCGGGAACTCCTACAATGAGCAGTTCTTC,TRBV12-3/TRBV12-4,TRBJ2-1,many,17,TRBD2
CASSPRGFAVRRSPLHF,TGTGCCAGCAGTCCCCGTGGGTTCGCGGTTAGACGGTCACCCCTCCACTTT,TRBV27,TRBJ1-6,few,17,-
CASSQDGREQYF,TGCGCCAGCAGCCAAGACGGCAGAGAGCAGTACTTC,TRBV4-1,TRBJ2-7,many,12,-
CASSYSTGATEAFF,TGTGCCAGCAGCTACAGCACGGGGGCCACTGAAGCTTTCTTT,TRBV11-2,TRBJ1-1,many,14,-
CASITILQSSYEQYF,TGTGCCAGCATTACGATCCTTCAGTCGTCCTACGAGCAGTACTTC,TRBV6-1,TRBJ2-7,few,15,-
CASTRVYTEAFF,TGTGCCTCCACCCGGGTTTATACTGAAGCTTTCTTT,TRBV30,TRBJ1-1,many,12,-
CSARVYARVWNEQFF,TGCAGTGCTAGGGTCTATGCGCGAGTGTGGAATGAGCAGTTCTTC,TRBV20-1,TRBJ2-1,-,15,-